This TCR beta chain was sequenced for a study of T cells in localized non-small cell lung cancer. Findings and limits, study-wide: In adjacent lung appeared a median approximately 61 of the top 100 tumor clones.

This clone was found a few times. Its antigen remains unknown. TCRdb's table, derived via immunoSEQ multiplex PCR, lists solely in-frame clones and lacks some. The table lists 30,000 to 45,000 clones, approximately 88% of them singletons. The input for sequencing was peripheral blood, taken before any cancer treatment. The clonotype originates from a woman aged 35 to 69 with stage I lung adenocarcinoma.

The CDR3 reads CAWSGHGDTEAFF. In nucleotides, the CDR3 is TGTGCCTGGAGTGGACATGGAGACACTGAAGCTTTCTTT. V gene TRBV30 combines with J gene TRBJ1-1, with D unresolved. This CDR3 comprises 13 residues. V lost 1 base and J 3 bases, leaving 9 bases between the germline ends. CDR1 GTSNPN and CDR2 SVGIG come from the germline V gene (reference sequence).